This T cell receptor (beta chain) was sequenced in a study of beta chain features in type 1 diabetes. Study background: Summed over all samples, the examined sorted cells came to 90 million to 120 million. Whole-study results and caveats: VDJ junctions in type 1 diabetes patients carried more deletions and fewer insertions. Naive, central memory and Treg TCRB repertoires seemed to resemble each other more closely in patients than they did in healthy donors.

The sequenced template was cDNA made from the entire isolated RNA. Assay: immunoSEQ multiplex PCR; the TCRdb copy retains only in-frame clones and omits some. The repertoire holds under 250,000 clones, with about a tenth as singletons. The germline CDR1 and CDR2 sequences are SGDLS and YYNGEE. V was cut by 3 bases and J by 6 bases, with 9 bases left in between. The CDR3 totals 13 residues. Comments on this clone: The target antigen is unknown.

Over 95% purity was reached by all sorted populations. The receptor was isolated from a man aged 18 to 35 in good health. The sample comprised central memory CD4+ T cells from blood. The chain has TRBV9 and TRBJ2-2; D gene unclear. CDR3 in amino acids: CASSAREAGELFF. The CDR3 DNA sequence: TGTGCCAGCAGCGCCAGAGAGGCCGGGGAGCTGTTTTTT.